One and the same sample provided the 12 T cell receptor beta chains below, sequenced in a study of response to subunit inactivated influenza vaccine. TCRdb passed the RT-PCR reads through MiXCR, listing each CDR3 protein once. The table lists about 700,000 distinct CDR3 sequences, 12% to 15% of them singletons. The sample in question was PBMCs from blood, obtained 14 to 15 days before vaccination. These receptors came from a man aged 45 to 65 who received an inactivated influenza vaccine.

The rearrangement joins TRBV28 to TRBJ2-7, with D possibly matching TRBD2 (5 bases). The V gene's germline CDR1 is MDHEN and CDR2 SYDVKM. The CDR3 is 13 residues long. Deletions cut 7 bases from V and 3 bases from J, with 13 bases between. In DNA, the CDR3 is TGTGCCAGCACCCGGGGTCCAAACTACGAGCAGTACTTC. Translation gives CASTRGPNYEQYF.

The rearrangement uses TRBV10-3 and TRBJ2-7; D assignment may be TRBD1 or TRBD2 (5 bases each). With 0 bases removed from V and 5 bases from J, the gap between germline ends came to 14 bases. Looked up from germline, CDR1 is ENHRY and CDR2 is SYGVKD. The CDR3 has 15 amino acids. CDR3 DNA: TGTGCCATCAGTGAGTCGGGACGGTTAAACAACGAGCAGTACTTC. Protein sequence: CAISESGRLNNEQYF.

This clonotype was seen a few times. In nucleotides, the CDR3 is TGTGCCAGCAGCTTAGTCGCCACTGTCGTTCACATTCAGTACTTC. Its protein is CASSLVATVVHIQYF. The rearrangement joins TRBV7-3 to TRBJ2-4; D remains ambiguous. V gave up 2 bases and J gave up 8 bases, with 16 bases separating them. This CDR3 has 15 residues. Germline-derived CDR1 and CDR2 are SGHTA and FQGTGA.

This clonotype was observed a few times. The chain has TRBV6-1 and TRBJ2-1; TRBD2 agrees at 7 bases. The germline CDR1 and CDR2 sequences are MNHNS and SASEGT. The CDR3 length is 13 residues. Trimming at V came to 6 bases and at J to 5 bases, leaving 4 bases not matched to a gene. Here the CDR3 reads CASSRTRNNEQFF. The CDR3 coding sequence is TGTGCCAGCAGCCGGACTAGAAACAATGAGCAGTTCTTC.

This clonotype has a count of ten or more. V is TRBV28 and J is TRBJ2-1; D not resolved. This CDR3 comprises 12 residues. Germline-derived CDR1 and CDR2 are MDHEN and SYDVKM. V was trimmed by 4 bases and J by 10 bases, leaving 11 bases between them. This CDR3 reads CASSSSGQEQFF. The CDR3 DNA reads TGTGCCAGCAGTTCGTCGGGCCAGGAGCAGTTCTTC. The whole variable domain, remainder taken from reference TRBV28 and TRBJ2-1, is DVKVTQSSRYLVKRTGEKVFLECVQDMDHENMFWYRQDPGLGLRLIYFSYDVKMKEKGDIPEGYSVSREKKERFSLILESASTNQTSMYLCASSSSGQEQFFGPGTRLTVL.

Ten or more counts support this clonotype. CDR3 residues: CASSPIGTSGSLYNEQFF. CDR3 bases: TGTGCCAGCAGTCCCATCGGGACTAGCGGGAGCCTATACAATGAGCAGTTCTTC. The chain is built from TRBV27 and TRBJ2-1, with TRBD2 matching 14 bases. Germline CDR1 is MNHEY and CDR2 is SMNVEV (reference sequence). The J segment lost 4 bases and the V segment lost 5 bases, leaving 10 bases of the junction unmatched. The CDR3 is made up of 18 amino acids.

This clonotype was seen a handful of times. The rearrangement joins TRBV5-1 to TRBJ2-7, with 9 bases aligning to TRBD1. The CDR3 loop spans 14 amino acids. CDR1 SGHRS and CDR2 YFSETQ come from the germline V gene. The junction had 7 bases not matched to a gene; V was cut back by 4 bases and J by 5 bases. The CDR3 coding sequence is TGCGCCAGCAGCAGCGGGACAGGGCCTAACGAGCAGTACTTC. Protein sequence: CASSSGTGPNEQYF.

This clonotype was observed a handful of times. The CDR3 spells CASSLGTTDRKETQYF. The DNA of the CDR3 is TGCGCCAGCAGCTTGGGCACGACCGACAGGAAAGAGACCCAGTACTTC. V usage is TRBV5-1 and J usage is TRBJ2-5; D might be TRBD1 (6 bases). The V gene lost 0 bases and the J gene lost 3 bases, with 15 bases spanning the gap. The CDR3 has 16 residues. Germline CDR1 and CDR2: SGHRS and YFSETQ.

The chain links TRBV12-3 or TRBV12-4 to TRBJ1-6; no firm D call. Trimming cost V 1 base and J 5 bases, with 6 bases left between them. This CDR3 spans 14 amino acids. Written as DNA, the CDR3 is TGTGCCAGCAGTTTAGAAGGCGATAATTCACCCCTCCACTTT. Residues: CASSLEGDNSPLHF.

The rearrangement links TRBV12-3 or TRBV12-4 to TRBJ1-4; TRBD1 matches 7 bases. This CDR3 has 14 residues. V lost 5 bases, J lost 8 bases, and 8 bases stayed unmatched. For the CDR3, the DNA is TGTGCCAGCAGTATACAGGGGACGGGGGAAAAACTGTTTTTT. Amino acids: CASSIQGTGEKLFF.

This clonotype turned up a few times. The chain is built from TRBV15 and TRBJ2-3; 9 bases are shared with TRBD2. CDR3 length: 18 amino acids. CDR1 and CDR2 from the germline V gene are LNHNV and YYDKDF (reference sequence). Germline trimming cut 0 bases from V and 4 bases from J; bases unmatched to any gene: 11. Here the CDR3 reads CATSRDLGLAGNPDTQYF. The DNA for the CDR3 is TGTGCCACCAGCAGAGATCTAGGTCTAGCGGGGAACCCAGATACGCAGTATTTT. The whole variable domain, remainder taken from reference TRBV15 and TRBJ2-3, is DAMVIQNPRYQVTQFGKPVTLSCSQTLNHNVMYWYQQKSSQAPKLLFHYYDKDFNNEADTPDNFQSRRPNTSFCFLDIRSPGLGDTAMYLCATSRDLGLAGNPDTQYFGPGTRLTVL.

This chain connects TRBV5-1 to TRBJ2-5, with 7 bases fitting TRBD1. Unmatched junction bases numbered 5, after V lost 4 bases and J lost 2 bases. This CDR3 has 14 amino acids. Per the germline V gene, CDR1 is SGHRS and CDR2 is YFSETQ. CDR3 sequence: CASSRDRPQETQYF. CDR3 in DNA: TGCGCCAGCAGCCGGGACAGACCTCAAGAGACCCAGTACTTC.